This TCR beta chain was sequenced during a study of identical twins. The germline V gene has CDR1 MNHEY and CDR2 SVGEGT. The CDR3 has 18 amino acids. Trimming took off 6 bases at V and 3 bases at J, with 21 bases between the two ends. As regards this clonotype: No antigen is known for it. This may arise from a read error, as a much more abundant clone is one base away.

A universal primer site arose from template switching, and cDNA bore unique molecular identifiers. TCRdb passed the 5' RACE reads through MiXCR, listing each CDR3 protein once. This sample has fewer than 500,000 distinct CDR3 sequences, with around an eighth found just once. Whole-study results and caveats: Abundant beta clonotypes from cord blood bore fewer insertions; memory repertoires lacked this pattern.

These data also formed part of another study, on yellow fever vaccine responses in identical twins.

The rearrangement uses TRBV6-2 or TRBV6-3 and TRBJ2-6; D gene unclear. This clonotype originated in a woman between 18 and 29 years old in good health. Specimen: CD4+ T cells sorted from blood. This CDR3 reads CASRHRYGWSGGANVLTF. The DNA of the CDR3 is TGTGCCAGCAGACACCGTTATGGTTGGAGTGGTGGGGCCAACGTCCTGACTTTC.